This T cell receptor beta chain was documented in a study of CD4 T cells in relation to SARS-CoV-2 and coronaviruses. Germline V gives CDR1 MNHEY, CDR2 SVGAGI. The V and J ends lost 2 bases and 2 bases, in that order; junction bases with no gene match: 2. The CDR3 loop spans 15 amino acids. Only in-frame clones appear in the TCRdb table, and some are missing; sequencing was by immunoSEQ multiplex PCR. The data hold around 56,000 clones, with more than 80% observed a single time. Before the COVID-19 pandemic, during about 2010-2018, CD4+ T cells were taken from unexposed donors. Sequenced: memory CD4+ T cells from PBMCs. The chain is built from TRBV6-5 and TRBJ2-2; the match to TRBD1 covers 7 bases. The receptor was derived from a human donor in good health. The CDR3 region is CASSYDRANTGELFF. In DNA form, the CDR3 reads TGTGCCAGCAGTTACGACAGGGCAAACACCGGGGAGCTGTTTTTT.